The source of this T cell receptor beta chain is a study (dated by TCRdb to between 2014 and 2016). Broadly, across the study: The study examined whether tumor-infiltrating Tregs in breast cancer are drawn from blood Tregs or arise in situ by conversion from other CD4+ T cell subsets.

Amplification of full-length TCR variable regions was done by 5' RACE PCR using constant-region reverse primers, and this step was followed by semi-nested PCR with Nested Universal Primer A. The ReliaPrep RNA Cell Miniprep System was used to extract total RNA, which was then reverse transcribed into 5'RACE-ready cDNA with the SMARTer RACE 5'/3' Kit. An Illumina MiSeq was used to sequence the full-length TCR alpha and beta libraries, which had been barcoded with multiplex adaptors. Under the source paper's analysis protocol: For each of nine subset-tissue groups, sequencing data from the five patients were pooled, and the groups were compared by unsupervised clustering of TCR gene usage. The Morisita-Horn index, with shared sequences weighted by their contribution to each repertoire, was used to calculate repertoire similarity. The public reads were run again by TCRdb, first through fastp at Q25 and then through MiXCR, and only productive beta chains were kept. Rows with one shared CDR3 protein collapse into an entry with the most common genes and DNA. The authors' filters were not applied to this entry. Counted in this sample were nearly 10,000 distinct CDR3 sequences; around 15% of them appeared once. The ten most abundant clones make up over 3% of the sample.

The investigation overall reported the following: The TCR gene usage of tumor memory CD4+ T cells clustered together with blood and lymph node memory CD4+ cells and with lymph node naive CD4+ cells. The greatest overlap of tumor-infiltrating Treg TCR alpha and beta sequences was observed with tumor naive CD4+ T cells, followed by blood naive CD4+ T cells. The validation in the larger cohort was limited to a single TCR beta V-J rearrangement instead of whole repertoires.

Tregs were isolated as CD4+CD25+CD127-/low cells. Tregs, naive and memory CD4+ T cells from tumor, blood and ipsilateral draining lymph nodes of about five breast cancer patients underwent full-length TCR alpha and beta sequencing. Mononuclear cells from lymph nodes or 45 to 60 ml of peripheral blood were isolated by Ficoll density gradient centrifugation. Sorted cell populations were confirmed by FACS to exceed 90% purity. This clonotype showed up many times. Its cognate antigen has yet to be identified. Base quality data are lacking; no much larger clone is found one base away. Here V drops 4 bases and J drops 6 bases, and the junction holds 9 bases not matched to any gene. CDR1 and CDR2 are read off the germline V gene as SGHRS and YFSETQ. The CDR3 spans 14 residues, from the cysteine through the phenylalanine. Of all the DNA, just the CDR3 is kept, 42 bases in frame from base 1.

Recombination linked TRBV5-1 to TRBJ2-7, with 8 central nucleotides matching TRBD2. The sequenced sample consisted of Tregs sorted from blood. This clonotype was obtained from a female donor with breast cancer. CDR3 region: CASSPGGSLVEQYF. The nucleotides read TGCGCCAGCAGCCCGGGAGGGTCCCTGGTCGAGCAGTACTTC.